A single T cell receptor (beta chain) is shown here with its context. The target antigen is unknown. Amplification of TCR beta CDR3 regions was performed using RNA transcripts as template. The HTBI primer set drove a first-round RT-PCR of the TCR CDR3. TCRdb analysed the multiplex PCR reads with MiXCR anew, one entry per CDR3 protein. The table lists around 580,000 distinct CDR3 sequences, 16% of them singletons. The CDR3 has 15 residues. J gave up 4 bases and V 5 bases, and 5 bases lay outside the gene matches. This sample is drawn from a study of T cells in Graves' hyperthyroidism and ophthalmopathy. Study conclusions and caveats: Appearing also in blood were most of the thyroid clonotypes expanded above 0.001.

The receptor's source is a woman aged 18-29 years with Graves' hyperthyroidism. The specimen was blood. This chain uses TRBV12-3 or TRBV12-4 with TRBJ2-5; 12 nucleotides match TRBD1. DNA of the CDR3: TGTGCCAGCAGTGGGGGACAGGGGGCAAGAGAGACCCAGTACTTC. Amino acid sequence: CASSGGQGARETQYF.